The 24 T cell receptor beta chains given below trace back to one sample, sequenced in a study of T cell responses to AZD1222 COVID-19 vaccine. Here immunoSEQ multiplex PCR was the method, and the copy in TCRdb shows in-frame clones only, minus some. The profile shows 150,000 to 200,000 clones, about nine tenths of them singletons. The sequences come from peripheral blood, collected on day 0 of MenACWY control vaccination. These receptors came from an adult in good health.

The chain links TRBV12-5 to TRBJ2-2, with 11 bases that match TRBD1. V shed 5 bases and J 4 bases; nucleotides not matched to a gene: 3. This CDR3 is built from 15 residues. Germline-derived CDR1 and CDR2 are LGHNT and FRNRAP. CDR3 bases: TGTGCTAGTGGTCTCGGGACAGGGGGCACCGGGGAGCTGTTTTTT. It codes for CASGLGTGGTGELFF.

The rearrangement joins TRBV19 to TRBJ1-5; D possibly corresponds to TRBD1 (6 bases). V was trimmed by 0 bases and J by 11 bases, leaving 14 bases between them. From germline, CDR1 is LNHDA and CDR2 SQIVND (reference sequence). CDR3 length: 14 residues. In nucleotides, the CDR3 is TGTGCCAGTAGTATAGATACAGGGACTCTAGCCCAGCATTTT. The encoded protein is CASSIDTGTLAQHF.

The chain employs TRBV7-2 and TRBJ2-7, with D possibly TRBD1 on 5 matching bases. The ends were cut back, 4 bases at V and 6 bases at J, with 10 bases in the middle. The CDR3 is 12 amino acids. Germline lookup yields CDR1 SGHTA and CDR2 FQGNSA. CDR3 protein: CASSSSRVEQYF. CDR3 coding DNA: TGTGCCAGCAGCTCCTCCAGGGTCGAGCAGTACTTC.

The table lists this clone with a count of one. The chain is built from TRBV27 and TRBJ2-3; D perhaps matches TRBD2 (5 bases). The V gene lost 6 bases and the J gene lost 3 bases, with 10 bases spanning the gap. The CDR3 totals 13 residues. Germline V gene sequence: CDR1 MNHEY, CDR2 SMNVEV (reference sequence). The CDR3 loop is CASSRTPTDTQYF. CDR3 in DNA: TGTGCCAGCAGCCGGACTCCAACAGATACGCAGTATTTT.

The chain links TRBV28 to TRBJ1-5, with D possibly being TRBD1 (5 bases). The CDR3 is made up of 17 amino acids. V was pared by 7 bases and J by 4 bases, with 23 bases between. Looked up from germline, CDR1 is MDHEN and CDR2 is SYDVKM. The CDR3 sequence: CASTFITWEGRNQPQHF. Written as DNA, the CDR3 is TGTGCCAGCACTTTTATTACGTGGGAGGGGCGAAATCAGCCCCAGCATTTT.

This clone was seen just once. The chain has TRBV30 and TRBJ1-6; perhaps TRBD1 as D (5 bases). V shed 7 bases and J shed 7 bases, with 14 bases lying between them. Looked up from germline, CDR1 is GTSNPN and CDR2 is SVGIG (reference sequence). The CDR3 runs to 13 residues. CDR3 bases: TGTGCCTTCCGGGACTGGGGGAATTCACCCCTCCACTTT. Amino acids: CAFRDWGNSPLHF.

CDR3 nucleotides: TGTGCCTGGAGTGTGCACAGCACAGATACGCAGTATTTT. As protein: CAWSVHSTDTQYF. V gene TRBV30 combines with J gene TRBJ2-3; D gene ambiguous. Trimming left V 0 bases short and J 0 bases short, with 4 bases between. The V gene's germline CDR1 is GTSNPN and CDR2 SVGIG (reference sequence). The CDR3 extends over 13 amino acids.

V gene TRBV7-2 combines with J gene TRBJ2-1, with 7 bases identical to TRBD2. After removal of 5 bases from V and 6 bases from J, the junction contained 7 bases not matched to a gene. Germline V lookup: CDR1 SGHTA, CDR2 FQGNSA. The CDR3 runs to 14 residues. CDR3 sequence: CASSLIAGINEQFF. The CDR3 region has the DNA TGTGCCAGCAGCCTGATAGCGGGCATCAATGAGCAGTTCTTC.

The chain combines TRBV27 with TRBJ1-2, with a weak D call TRBD1 (6 bases). Germline CDR1 is MNHEY and CDR2 is SMNVEV (reference sequence). This CDR3 contains 15 residues. Trimming cost V 5 bases and J 6 bases, with 19 bases left between them. For the CDR3, the DNA is TGTGCCAGCAGTCGGTGGGGGGGGACATCGGATGGCTACACCTTC. It is translated as CASSRWGGTSDGYTF.

The chain recombines TRBV7-3 with TRBJ2-5; 9 bases match TRBD2. The germline V gene encodes CDR1 SGHTA and CDR2 FQGTGA. Trimming at V came to 1 base and at J to 4 bases, leaving 4 bases not matched to a gene. The CDR3 sequence is 15 residues long. CDR3: CASSLNGGGAETQYF. As DNA, the CDR3 is TGTGCCAGCAGCTTAAATGGCGGGGGGGCAGAGACCCAGTACTTC.

The chain links TRBV29-1 to TRBJ2-5, with a weak D call TRBD1 (7 bases). The V end lost 7 bases, the J end lost 3 bases, and 15 bases lay between the germline ends. Germline CDR1 reads SQVTM; CDR2 reads ANQGSEA. The CDR3 has 13 residues. The chain's CDR3 is CSASDRAKETQYF. The CDR3 region has the DNA TGCAGCGCTAGCGACAGGGCGAAAGAGACCCAGTACTTC.

The chain is built from TRBV6-4 and TRBJ2-1; possibly TRBD1 for D (6 bases). The germline V and J ends were trimmed by 0 bases and 3 bases, with 12 bases remaining between them. The length of the CDR3 is 16 residues. Looked up from germline, CDR1 is MRHNA and CDR2 is SNTAGT. CDR3 loop: CASSDSRGSSYNEQFF. The DNA for the CDR3 is TGTGCCAGCAGTGACTCGAGGGGGTCTAGCTACAATGAGCAGTTCTTC.

This clone was observed a few times. The rearrangement uses TRBV5-4 and TRBJ2-3; D is uncertain. This CDR3 is built from 13 residues. V was shortened by 0 bases and J by 5 bases, with 7 bases between the two germline ends. From germline, CDR1 is SGHNT and CDR2 YYREEE (reference sequence). The CDR3 DNA reads as TGTGCCAGCAGCTTGGATTACGGAGATACGCAGTATTTT. Amino acids: CASSLDYGDTQYF.

This chain links TRBV27 with TRBJ2-2; unclear D gene. From germline, CDR1 is MNHEY and CDR2 SMNVEV (reference sequence). This CDR3 has 11 amino acids. With 5 bases removed from V and 4 bases from J, the gap between germline ends came to 2 bases. CDR3: CASSGTGELFF. In nucleotides, the CDR3 is TGTGCCAGCAGTGGCACCGGGGAGCTGTTTTTT.

The chain carries TRBV4-2 and TRBJ1-2; perhaps TRBD1 as D (5 bases). CDR1 is LGHNA and CDR2 is YNFKEQ in the germline V gene. This CDR3 comprises 13 residues. V lost 1 base and J lost 8, with 11 bases in between. CDR3 sequence reads: CASSQAEGRGYTF. The CDR3 DNA is TGTGCCAGCAGCCAAGCGGAGGGGCGGGGCTACACCTTC.

This clone was detected only once. CDR3 residues: CARGVPTNEKLFF. CDR3 in DNA: TGTGCCAGAGGGGTACCAACTAATGAAAAACTGTTTTTT. The V gene is TRBV2, the J gene TRBJ1-4, with D tentatively TRBD1 (5 bases). In germline, CDR1 is SNHLY, CDR2 FYNNEI. This CDR3 contains 13 residues. V was trimmed by 9 bases and J by 0 bases, leaving 8 bases between them. The entire variable domain, with the rest obtained from reference TRBV2 and TRBJ1-4, is as follows: EPEVTQTPSHQVTQMGQEVILRCVPISNHLYFYWYRQILGQKVEFLVSFYNNEISEKSEIFDDQFSVERPDGSNFTLKIRSTKLEDSAMYFCARGVPTNEKLFFGSGTQLSVL.

This chain links TRBV12-3 or TRBV12-4 with TRBJ1-1; 7 bases are shared with TRBD1. The CDR3 covers 12 residues. Trimming removed 6 bases from V and 10 bases from J; junction bases left unmatched: 8. The CDR3 DNA follows: TGTGCCAGCAGCACAGGGGCGGTCGGAGCTTTCTTT. Translated, it gives CASSTGAVGAFF.

The chain employs TRBV9 and TRBJ1-1; a possible D gene is TRBD1 (5 bases). CDR1 SGDLS and CDR2 YYNGEE come from the germline V gene. The V end lost 5 bases, the J end lost 4 bases, and 9 bases lay between the germline ends. This CDR3 has 12 amino acids. The CDR3 sequence is CASSPGTTEAFF. The CDR3 DNA sequence: TGTGCCAGCAGTCCTGGGACCACTGAAGCTTTCTTT. Full variable domain (missing parts from reference TRBV9 and TRBJ1-1): DSGVTQTPKHLITATGQRVTLRCSPRSGDLSVYWYQQSLDQGLQFLIQYYNGEERAKGNILERFSAQQFPDLHSELNLSSLELGDSALYFCASSPGTTEAFFGQGTRLTVV.

The chain employs TRBV6-5 and TRBJ2-2; unclear D gene. Germline V gene lookup returns CDR1 MNHEY and CDR2 SVGAGI. The CDR3 contains 12 residues. V gave up 4 bases and J gave up 5 bases, with 5 bases separating them. The CDR3 nucleotides read TGTGCCAGCAGTTCATTTACCGGGGAGCTGTTTTTT. It encodes CASSSFTGELFF.

The chain carries TRBV5-1 and TRBJ1-4; D remains unclear. Germline loops: CDR1 SGHRS, CDR2 YFSETQ. The germline V and J ends were trimmed by 0 bases and 14 bases, with 17 bases remaining between them. The CDR3 consists of 14 residues. The CDR3 loop is CASSLEVAGDLLFF. CDR3 DNA sequence: TGCGCCAGCAGCTTGGAAGTGGCGGGAGACTTGCTGTTTTTT.

This chain uses TRBV14 with TRBJ2-5; 7 positions agree with TRBD2. CDR1 and CDR2 (germline): SGHDN, FVKESK. J gave up 5 bases and V 5 bases, and 8 bases lay outside the gene matches. There are 14 residues in the CDR3. CDR3 loop: CASSTGTNLETQYF. For the CDR3, the DNA is TGTGCCAGCAGCACCGGGACTAATCTGGAGACCCAGTACTTC.

The chain is built from TRBV21-1 and TRBJ2-7. TRBV21-1 is a known pseudogene. The CDR3 consists of 16 residues. This CDR3 reads CASSSRGTGPAYEQYF. The CDR3 nucleotides are TGTGCCAGCAGCTCTAGGGGAACGGGGCCGGCCTACGAGCAGTACTTC.

The CDR3 coding sequence is TGTGCCAGCAGCCAAGGGACAGGGGCCCCCTACGAGCAGTACTTC. This gives the protein CASSQGTGAPYEQYF. The chain carries TRBV3-1 (or the pseudogene TRBV3-2) and TRBJ2-7, with 9 positions matching TRBD1. After removal of 1 base from V and 2 bases from J, the junction contained 3 bases not matched to a gene. Germline V CDR1 and CDR2: LGHDT, YNNKEL (reference sequence). There are 15 residues in the CDR3.

The genes are TRBV5-1 and TRBJ1-2, with D unresolved. CDR1 SGHRS and CDR2 YFSETQ come from the germline V gene. The CDR3 covers 12 residues. V lost 4 bases to trimming and J lost 8 bases, with 12 bases between them. The CDR3 sequence is CASSEEAWGYTF. In nucleotides, the CDR3 is TGCGCCAGCAGCGAGGAGGCTTGGGGCTACACCTTC.